This T cell receptor (beta chain) stems from a study of neurological immune-mediated disorders. TCRdb reanalysed the 5' RACE reads using MiXCR and keeps one entry per CDR3 protein. The table shows 65,000 to 95,000 distinct CDR3 sequences, with 4.5% to 6.5% occurring only once. This clonotype came up many times. Trimming left V 1 base short and J 12 bases short, with 11 bases between. The CDR3 extends over 12 amino acids. Germline CDR1 SGHDT, CDR2 YYEEEE. Material: PBMCs. This chain joins TRBV5-6 and TRBJ2-1; no reliable D call. The sequence was obtained from a woman aged 25 to 45 with multiple sclerosis. As DNA, the CDR3 is TGTGCCAGCAGCTTGTTGGGTTCTGGGCAGTTCTTC. This gives the protein CASSLLGSGQFF.